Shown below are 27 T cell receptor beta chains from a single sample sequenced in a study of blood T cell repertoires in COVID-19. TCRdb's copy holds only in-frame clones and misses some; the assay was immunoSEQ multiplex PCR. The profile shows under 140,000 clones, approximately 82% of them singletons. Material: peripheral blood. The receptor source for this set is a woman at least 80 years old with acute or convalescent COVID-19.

The CDR3 region is CASSEAGGVSDTQYF. The CDR3, as DNA: TGCGCCAGCAGTGAGGCGGGGGGAGTCTCAGATACGCAGTATTTT. This chain joins TRBV10-1 and TRBJ2-3, with 8 nucleotides matching TRBD2. Germline V CDR1 and CDR2: WNHNN, SYGVQD (reference sequence). The CDR3 has 15 residues. J lost 4 bases, V lost 2 bases, and 5 bases had no gene match.

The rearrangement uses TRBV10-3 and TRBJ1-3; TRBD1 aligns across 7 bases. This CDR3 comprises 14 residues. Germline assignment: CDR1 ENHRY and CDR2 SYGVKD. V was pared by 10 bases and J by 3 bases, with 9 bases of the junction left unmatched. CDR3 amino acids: CATHETGFGNTIYF. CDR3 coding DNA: TGTGCCACCCATGAGACAGGGTTTGGAAACACCATATATTTT.

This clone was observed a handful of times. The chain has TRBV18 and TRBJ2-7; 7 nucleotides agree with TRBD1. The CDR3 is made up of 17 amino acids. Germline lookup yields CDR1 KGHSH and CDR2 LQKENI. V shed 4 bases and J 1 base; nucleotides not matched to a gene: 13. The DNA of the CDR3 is TGTGCCAGCTCACTATGGGACAGCAGCTTAGGGTCCTACGAGCAGTACTTC. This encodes CASSLWDSSLGSYEQYF.

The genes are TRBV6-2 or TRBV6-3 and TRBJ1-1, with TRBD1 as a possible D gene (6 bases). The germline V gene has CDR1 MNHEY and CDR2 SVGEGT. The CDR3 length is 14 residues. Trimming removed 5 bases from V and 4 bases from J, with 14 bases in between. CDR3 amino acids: CASSTYREGTEAFF. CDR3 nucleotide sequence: TGTGCCAGCAGTACGTACAGGGAGGGCACTGAAGCTTTCTTT.

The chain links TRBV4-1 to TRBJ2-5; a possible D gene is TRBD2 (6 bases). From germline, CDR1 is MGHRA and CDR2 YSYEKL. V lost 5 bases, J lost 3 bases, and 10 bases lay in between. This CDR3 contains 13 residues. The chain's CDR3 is CASSKKREETQYF. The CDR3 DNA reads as TGCGCCAGCAGCAAGAAGCGGGAAGAGACCCAGTACTTC.

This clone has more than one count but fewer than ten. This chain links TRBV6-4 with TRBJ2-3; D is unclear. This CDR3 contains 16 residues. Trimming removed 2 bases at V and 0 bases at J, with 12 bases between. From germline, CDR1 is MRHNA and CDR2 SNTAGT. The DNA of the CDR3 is TGTGCCAGCAGTGACGGTGGTAGCTTTAGCACAGATACGCAGTATTTT. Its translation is CASSDGGSFSTDTQYF.

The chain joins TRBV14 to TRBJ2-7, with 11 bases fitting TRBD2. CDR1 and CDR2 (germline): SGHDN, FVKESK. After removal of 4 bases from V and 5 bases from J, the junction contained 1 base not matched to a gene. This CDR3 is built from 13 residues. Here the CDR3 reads CASSRGLADEQYF. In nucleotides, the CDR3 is TGTGCCAGCAGCCGGGGACTAGCGGACGAGCAGTACTTC.

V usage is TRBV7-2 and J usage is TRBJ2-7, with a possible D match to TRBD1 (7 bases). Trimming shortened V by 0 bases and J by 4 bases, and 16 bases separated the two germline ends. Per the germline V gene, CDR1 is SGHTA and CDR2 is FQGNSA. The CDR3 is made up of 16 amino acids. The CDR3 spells CASSLAAGGYQYEQYF. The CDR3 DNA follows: TGTGCCAGCAGCTTAGCAGCAGGGGGGTATCAGTACGAGCAGTACTTC.

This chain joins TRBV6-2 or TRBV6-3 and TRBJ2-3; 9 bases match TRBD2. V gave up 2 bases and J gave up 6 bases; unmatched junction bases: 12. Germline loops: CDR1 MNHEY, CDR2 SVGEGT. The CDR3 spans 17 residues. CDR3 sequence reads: CASSYASSGRRLDTQYF. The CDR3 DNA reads TGTGCCAGCAGTTACGCGAGTAGCGGGAGAAGGTTGGATACGCAGTATTTT.

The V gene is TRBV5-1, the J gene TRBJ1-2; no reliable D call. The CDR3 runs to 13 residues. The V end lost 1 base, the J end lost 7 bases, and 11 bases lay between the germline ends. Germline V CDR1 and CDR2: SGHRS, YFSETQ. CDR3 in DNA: TGCGCCAGCAGCTTGAACAAAGAGGGTGGCTACACCTTC. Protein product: CASSLNKEGGYTF.

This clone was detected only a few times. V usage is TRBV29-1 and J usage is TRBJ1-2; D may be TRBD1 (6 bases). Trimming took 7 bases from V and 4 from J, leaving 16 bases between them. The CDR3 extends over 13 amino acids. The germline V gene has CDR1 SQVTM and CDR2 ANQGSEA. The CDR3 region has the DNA TGCAGCGGAGGGGACACTATGGGCTATGGCTACACCTTC. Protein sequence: CSGGDTMGYGYTF.

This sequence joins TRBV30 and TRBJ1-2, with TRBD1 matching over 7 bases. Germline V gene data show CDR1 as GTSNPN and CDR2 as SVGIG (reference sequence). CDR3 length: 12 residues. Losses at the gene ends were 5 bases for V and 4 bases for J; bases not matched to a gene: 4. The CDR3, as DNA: TGTGCCTGGGAGGGGGCGGTCTATGGCTACACCTTC. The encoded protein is CAWEGAVYGYTF. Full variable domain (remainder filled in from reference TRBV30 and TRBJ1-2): SQTIHQWPATLVQPVGSPLSLECTVEGTSNPNLYWYRQAAGRGLQLLFYSVGIGQISSEVPQNLSASRPQDRQFILSSKKLLLSDSGFYLCAWEGAVYGYTFGSGTRLTVV.

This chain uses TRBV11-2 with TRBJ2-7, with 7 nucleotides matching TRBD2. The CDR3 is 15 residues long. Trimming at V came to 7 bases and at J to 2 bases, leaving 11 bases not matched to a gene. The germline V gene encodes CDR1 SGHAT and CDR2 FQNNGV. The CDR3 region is CASTDRRTRAYEQYF. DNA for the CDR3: TGTGCCAGCACCGATAGACGGACTAGGGCCTACGAGCAGTACTTC.

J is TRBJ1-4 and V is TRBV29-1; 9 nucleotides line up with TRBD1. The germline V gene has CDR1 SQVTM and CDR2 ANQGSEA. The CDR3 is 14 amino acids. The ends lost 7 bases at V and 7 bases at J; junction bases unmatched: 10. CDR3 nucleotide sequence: TGCAGCGCTGTCTCCGGGACAGGGTTTGAAAAACTGTTTTTT. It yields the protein CSAVSGTGFEKLFF.

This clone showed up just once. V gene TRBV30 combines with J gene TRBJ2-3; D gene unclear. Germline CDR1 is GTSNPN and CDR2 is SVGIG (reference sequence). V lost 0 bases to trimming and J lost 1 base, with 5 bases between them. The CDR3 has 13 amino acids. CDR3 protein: CAWSVTGTDTQYF. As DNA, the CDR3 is TGTGCCTGGAGTGTAACGGGCACAGATACGCAGTATTTT. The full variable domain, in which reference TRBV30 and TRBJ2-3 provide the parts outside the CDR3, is SQTIHQWPATLVQPVGSPLSLECTVEGTSNPNLYWYRQAAGRGLQLLFYSVGIGQISSEVPQNLSASRPQDRQFILSSKKLLLSDSGFYLCAWSVTGTDTQYFGPGTRLTVL.

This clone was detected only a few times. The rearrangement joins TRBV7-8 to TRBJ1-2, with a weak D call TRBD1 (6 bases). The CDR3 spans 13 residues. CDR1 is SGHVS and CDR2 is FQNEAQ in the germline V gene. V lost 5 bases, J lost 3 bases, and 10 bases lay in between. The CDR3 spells CASSQGGDYGYTF. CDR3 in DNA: TGTGCCAGCAGCCAAGGGGGGGACTATGGCTACACCTTC.

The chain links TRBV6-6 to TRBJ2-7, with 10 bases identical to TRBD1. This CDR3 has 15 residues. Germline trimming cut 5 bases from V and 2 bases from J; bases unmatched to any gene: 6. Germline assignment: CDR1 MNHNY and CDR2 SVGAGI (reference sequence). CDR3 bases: TGTGCCAGCAGTAAGTCGACAGGGGGCCCCTACGAGCAGTACTTC. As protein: CASSKSTGGPYEQYF.

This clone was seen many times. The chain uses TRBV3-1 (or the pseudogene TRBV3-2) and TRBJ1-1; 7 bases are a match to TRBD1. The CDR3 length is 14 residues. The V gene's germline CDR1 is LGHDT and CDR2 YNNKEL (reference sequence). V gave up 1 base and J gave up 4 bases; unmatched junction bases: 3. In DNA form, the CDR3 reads TGTGCCAGCAGCCAAGCCTCAGGGGGCACTGAAGCTTTCTTT. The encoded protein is CASSQASGGTEAFF.

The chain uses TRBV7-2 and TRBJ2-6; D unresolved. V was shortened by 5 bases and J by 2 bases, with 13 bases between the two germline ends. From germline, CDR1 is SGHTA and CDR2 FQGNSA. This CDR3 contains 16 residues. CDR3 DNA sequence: TGTGCCAGCAGCAGAAGAGGTCCCCCTGGGGCCAACGTCCTGACTTTC. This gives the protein CASSRRGPPGANVLTF. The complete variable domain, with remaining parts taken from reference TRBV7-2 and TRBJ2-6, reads GAGVSQSPSNKVTEKGKDVELRCDPISGHTALYWYRQSLGQGLEFLIYFQGNSAPDKSGLPSDRFSAERTGGSVSTLTIQRTQQEDSAVYLCASSRRGPPGANVLTFGAGSRLTVL.

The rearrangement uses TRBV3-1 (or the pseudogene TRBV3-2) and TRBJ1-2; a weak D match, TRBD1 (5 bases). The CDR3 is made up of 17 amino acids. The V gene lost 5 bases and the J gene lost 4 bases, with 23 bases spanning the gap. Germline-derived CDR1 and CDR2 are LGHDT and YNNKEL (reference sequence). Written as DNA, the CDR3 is TGTGCCAGCAGCACCGGAACCGACCTCCCAAGGGGCTATGGCTACACCTTC. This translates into CASSTGTDLPRGYGYTF.

The CDR3 reads CASSKPGTGKNIQYF. CDR3 in DNA: TGTGCCAGCAGCAAACCCGGGACAGGCAAAAACATTCAGTACTTC. The chain couples TRBV6-2 or TRBV6-3 to TRBJ2-4; 8 bases line up with TRBD1. Trimming at V came to 6 bases and at J to 3 bases, leaving 7 bases not matched to a gene. This CDR3 is 15 amino acids long. Germline V gene data show CDR1 as MNHEY and CDR2 as SVGEGT.

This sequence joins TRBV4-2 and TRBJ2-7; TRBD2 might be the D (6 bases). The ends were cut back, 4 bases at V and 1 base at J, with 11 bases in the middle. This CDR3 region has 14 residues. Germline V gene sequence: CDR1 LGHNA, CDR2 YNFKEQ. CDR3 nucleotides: TGTGCCAGCAGCCGTAGCGGTTCTTCCTACGAGCAGTACTTC. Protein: CASSRSGSSYEQYF.

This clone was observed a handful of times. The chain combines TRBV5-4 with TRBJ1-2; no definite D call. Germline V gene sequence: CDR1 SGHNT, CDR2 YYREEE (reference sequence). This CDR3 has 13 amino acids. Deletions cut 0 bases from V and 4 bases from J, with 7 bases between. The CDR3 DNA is TGTGCCAGCAGCTTGGACAGTACCTATGGCTACACCTTC. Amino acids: CASSLDSTYGYTF.

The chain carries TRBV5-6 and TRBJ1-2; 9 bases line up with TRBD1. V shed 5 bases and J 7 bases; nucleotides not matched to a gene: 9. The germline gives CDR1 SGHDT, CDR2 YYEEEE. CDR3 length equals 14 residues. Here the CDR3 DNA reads TGTGCCAGCAGTTCCCGGGACAGGGTCTCTGGCTACACCTTC. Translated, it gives CASSSRDRVSGYTF.

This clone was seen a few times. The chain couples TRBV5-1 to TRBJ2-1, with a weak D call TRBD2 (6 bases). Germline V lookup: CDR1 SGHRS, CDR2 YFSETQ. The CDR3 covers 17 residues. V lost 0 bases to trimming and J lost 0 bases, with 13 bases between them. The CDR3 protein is CASSLAAVGSSYNEQFF. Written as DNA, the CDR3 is TGCGCCAGCAGCTTGGCGGCGGTCGGGAGCTCCTACAATGAGCAGTTCTTC.

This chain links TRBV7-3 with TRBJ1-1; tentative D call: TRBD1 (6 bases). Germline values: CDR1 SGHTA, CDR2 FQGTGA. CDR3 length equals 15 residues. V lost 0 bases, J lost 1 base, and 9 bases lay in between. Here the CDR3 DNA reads TGTGCCAGCAGCTTAACGTCGGGACAGAACACTGAAGCTTTCTTT. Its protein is CASSLTSGQNTEAFF.

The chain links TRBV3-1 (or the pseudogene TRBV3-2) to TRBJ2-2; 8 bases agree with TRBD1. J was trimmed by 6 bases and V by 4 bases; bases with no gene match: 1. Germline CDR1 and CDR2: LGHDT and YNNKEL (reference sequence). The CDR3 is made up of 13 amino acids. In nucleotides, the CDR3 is TGTGCCAGCAGCCGGACAGGGCCCGGGGAGCTGTTTTTT. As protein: CASSRTGPGELFF.